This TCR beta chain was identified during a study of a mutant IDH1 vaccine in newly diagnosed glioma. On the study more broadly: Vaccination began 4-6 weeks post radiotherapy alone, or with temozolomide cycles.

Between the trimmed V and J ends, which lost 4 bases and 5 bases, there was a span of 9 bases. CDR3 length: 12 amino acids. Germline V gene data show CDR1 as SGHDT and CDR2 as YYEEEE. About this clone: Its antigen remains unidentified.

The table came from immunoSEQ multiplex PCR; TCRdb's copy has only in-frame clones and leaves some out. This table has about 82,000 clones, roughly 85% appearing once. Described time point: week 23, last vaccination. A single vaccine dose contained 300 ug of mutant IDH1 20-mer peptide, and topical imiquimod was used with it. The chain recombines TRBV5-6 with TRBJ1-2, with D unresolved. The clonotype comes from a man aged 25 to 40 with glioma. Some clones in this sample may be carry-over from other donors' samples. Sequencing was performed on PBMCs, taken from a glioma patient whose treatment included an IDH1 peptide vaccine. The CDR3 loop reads CASSQLRYGYTF. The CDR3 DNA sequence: TGTGCCAGCAGCCAATTACGGTATGGCTACACCTTC.